The clone carrying this T cell receptor (beta chain) was recorded only once. Antigen: not known. Both 60 Vbeta primers and 13 Jbeta primers went into the PCR. This table comes from immunoSEQ multiplex PCR, and its TCRdb copy is limited to in-frame clones, with some not included. The table has fewer than 250,000 clones, about 81% seen once. This CDR3 contains 14 residues. The V end was cut by 1 base, the J end by 4 bases, with 10 bases between. Per the germline V gene, CDR1 is LGHNA and CDR2 is YNFKEQ. The source of the sample is a study of cytomegalovirus exposure and HLA in healthy donors. Study-level background: The study placed around 80% of its approximately 360 genotyped donors in the Caucasian-associated ancestry cluster. The study's findings and limits: TCR beta sequences reportedly predicted most subjects' HLA-A and HLA-B alleles accurately. Researchers reported in a later analysis that a missense DCLRE1C variant was tied to TCR beta V- and J-gene trimming. In a later analysis, most CMV-associated TCR beta chains appeared HLA-restricted.

The receptor's source is a man aged 18 to 29 in good health and CMV-seronegative. The gene calls are TRBV4-2 and TRBJ1-2; a weak D match, TRBD1 (5 bases). The sequencing input was PBMCs. The CDR3 protein is CASSQAQGGYGYTF. Written as DNA, the CDR3 is TGTGCCAGCAGCCAAGCGCAGGGAGGCTATGGCTACACCTTC.